This T cell receptor beta chain emerged from a study of T cell changes during pregnancy in multiple sclerosis. The CDR3 is made up of 13 amino acids. V lost 6 bases, J lost 4 bases, and 13 bases lay in between. CDR1 and CDR2 from the germline V gene are SGDLS and YYNGEE. Assay used: immunoSEQ multiplex PCR; TCRdb lists only in-frame clones, some missing. The table lists roughly 48,000 clones, approximately 93% of them singletons. The TCR originated in a female donor with multiple sclerosis, enrolled in a pregnancy study. This specimen consisted of CD4+ T cells from peripheral blood mononuclear cells, obtained in the first trimester of pregnancy. This chain uses TRBV9 with TRBJ1-2; possible D gene TRBD1, 5 bases. CDR3 loop: CASTQGLGYGYTF. The CDR3 nucleotides read TGTGCCAGCACCCAGGGCCTCGGCTATGGCTACACCTTC.